The source of this T cell receptor beta chain is a study of shared clonotypes between healthy human individuals. Whole-study context: Used for every donor were three CD4 naive, three CD4 memory, two CD8 naive and one CD8 memory plate.

General observations from the study: Naive subsets typically showed greater estimated richness than memory subsets.

The CDR3 is made up of 12 amino acids. Germline values: CDR1 MGHDK, CDR2 SYGVNS. Trimming took 6 bases from V and 1 from J, leaving 5 bases between them. Note on this clone: Its antigen is undetermined.

Using immunoSEQ multiplex PCR, the repertoire was profiled, and TCRdb retains in-frame clones only, with some absent. The sample has 650,000 to 750,000 clones; about 78% are singletons. The sequence was collected from a woman in her 30s in good health. The chain carries TRBV25-1 and TRBJ2-3; D ambiguous. The specimen sequenced was memory CD4+ T cells sorted from blood. Subset in this sample: CD45RA-negative fraction. The CDR3 is CASRDGTDTQYF. The CDR3 DNA follows: TGTGCCAGCAGGGACGGCACAGATACGCAGTATTTT.